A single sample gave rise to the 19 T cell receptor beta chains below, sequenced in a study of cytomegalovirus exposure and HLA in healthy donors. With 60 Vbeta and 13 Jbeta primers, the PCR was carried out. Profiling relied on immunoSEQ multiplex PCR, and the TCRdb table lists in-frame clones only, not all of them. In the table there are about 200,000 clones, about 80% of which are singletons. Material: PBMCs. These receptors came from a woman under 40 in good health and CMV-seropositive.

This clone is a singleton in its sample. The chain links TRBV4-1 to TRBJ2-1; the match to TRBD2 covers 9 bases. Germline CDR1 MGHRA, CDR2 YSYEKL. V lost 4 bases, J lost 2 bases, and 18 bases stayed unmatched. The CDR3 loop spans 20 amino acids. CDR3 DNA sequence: TGCGCCAGCAGCCGCGCCCTGGGCCAGGGCGGCGGGAGGGCCTACAATGAGCAGTTCTTC. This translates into CASSRALGQGGGRAYNEQFF.

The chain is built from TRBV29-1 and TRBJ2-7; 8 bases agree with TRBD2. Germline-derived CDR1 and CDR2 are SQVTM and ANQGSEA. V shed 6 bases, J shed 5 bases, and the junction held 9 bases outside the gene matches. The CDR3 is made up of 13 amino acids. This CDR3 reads CSVGGLADHEQYF. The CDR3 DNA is TGCAGCGTGGGCGGACTAGCTGATCACGAGCAGTACTTC.

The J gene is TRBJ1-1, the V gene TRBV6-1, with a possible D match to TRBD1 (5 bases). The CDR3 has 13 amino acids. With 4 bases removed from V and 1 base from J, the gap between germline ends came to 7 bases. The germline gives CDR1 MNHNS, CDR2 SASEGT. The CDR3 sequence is CASSVQGNTEAFF. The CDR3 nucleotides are TGTGCCAGCAGTGTTCAGGGGAACACTGAAGCTTTCTTT.

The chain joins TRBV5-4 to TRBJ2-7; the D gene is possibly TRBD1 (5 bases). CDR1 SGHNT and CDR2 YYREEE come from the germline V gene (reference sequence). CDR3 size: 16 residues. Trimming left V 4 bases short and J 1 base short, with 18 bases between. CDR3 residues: CASSQVGKGLSYEQYF. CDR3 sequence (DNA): TGTGCCAGCAGCCAAGTAGGGAAGGGGTTATCCTACGAGCAGTACTTC.

DNA of the CDR3: TGTGCCAGCAGCTTAGTATTCGGGGAATATGGCTACACCTTC. This translates into CASSLVFGEYGYTF. J is TRBJ1-2 and V is TRBV11-2, with D unresolved. Deletions cut 1 base from V and 5 bases from J, with 11 bases between. There are 14 residues in the CDR3. Per germline, CDR1 SGHAT and CDR2 FQNNGV.

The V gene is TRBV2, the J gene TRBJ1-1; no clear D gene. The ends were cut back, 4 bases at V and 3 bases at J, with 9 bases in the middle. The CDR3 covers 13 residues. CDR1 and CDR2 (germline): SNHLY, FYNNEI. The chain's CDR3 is CASSGQAYTEAFF. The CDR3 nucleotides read TGTGCCAGCAGTGGGCAGGCCTACACTGAAGCTTTCTTT.

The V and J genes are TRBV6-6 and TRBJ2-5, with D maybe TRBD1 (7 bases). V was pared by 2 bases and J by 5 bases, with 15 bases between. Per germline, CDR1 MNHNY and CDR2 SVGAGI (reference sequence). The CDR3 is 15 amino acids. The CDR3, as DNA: TGTGCCAGCAGTTACGGCCCAGGGGGGCACGAGACCCAGTACTTC. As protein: CASSYGPGGHETQYF.

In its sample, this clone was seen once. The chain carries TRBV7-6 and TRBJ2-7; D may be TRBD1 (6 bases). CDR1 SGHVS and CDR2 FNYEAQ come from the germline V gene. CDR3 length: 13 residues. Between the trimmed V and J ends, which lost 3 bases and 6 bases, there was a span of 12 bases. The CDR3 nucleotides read TGTGCCAGCAGCTTCGCAACAGGGTCCGAGCAGTACTTC. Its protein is CASSFATGSEQYF.

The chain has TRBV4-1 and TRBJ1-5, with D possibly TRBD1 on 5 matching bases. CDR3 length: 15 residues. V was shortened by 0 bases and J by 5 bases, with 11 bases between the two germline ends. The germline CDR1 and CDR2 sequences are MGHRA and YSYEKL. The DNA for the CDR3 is TGCGCCAGCAGCCAAGATAACGGGGGGGATCAGCCCCAGCATTTT. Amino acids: CASSQDNGGDQPQHF.

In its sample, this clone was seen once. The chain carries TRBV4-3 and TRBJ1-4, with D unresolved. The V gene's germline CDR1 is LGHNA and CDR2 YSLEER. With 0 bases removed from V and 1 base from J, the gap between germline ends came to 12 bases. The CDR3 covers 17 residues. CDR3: CASSQDTTAGTNEKLFF. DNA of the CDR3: TGCGCCAGCAGCCAAGATACGACCGCGGGAACTAATGAAAAACTGTTTTTT.

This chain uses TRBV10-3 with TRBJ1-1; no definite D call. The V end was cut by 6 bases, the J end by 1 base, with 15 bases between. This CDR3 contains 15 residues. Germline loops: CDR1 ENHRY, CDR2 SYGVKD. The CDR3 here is CAISGVRGANTEAFF. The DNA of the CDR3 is TGTGCCATCAGCGGGGTTCGGGGTGCGAACACTGAAGCTTTCTTT.

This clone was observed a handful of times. For the CDR3, the DNA is TGCAGCGTTGAAGGACAGGGGGTAACTGAAGCTTTCTTT. This gives the protein CSVEGQGVTEAFF. The chain has TRBV29-1 and TRBJ1-1, with TRBD1 matching over 9 bases. The CDR3 sequence is 13 residues long. CDR1 and CDR2 from the germline V gene are SQVTM and ANQGSEA. V dropped 1 base and J dropped 5; count of bases not matched to a gene: 2.

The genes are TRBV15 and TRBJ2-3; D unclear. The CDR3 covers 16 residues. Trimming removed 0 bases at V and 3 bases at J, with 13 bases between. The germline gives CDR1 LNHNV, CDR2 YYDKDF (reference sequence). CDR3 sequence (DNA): TGTGCCACCAGCAGAGATCCTACCCGAGGAACAGATACGCAGTATTTT. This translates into CATSRDPTRGTDTQYF.

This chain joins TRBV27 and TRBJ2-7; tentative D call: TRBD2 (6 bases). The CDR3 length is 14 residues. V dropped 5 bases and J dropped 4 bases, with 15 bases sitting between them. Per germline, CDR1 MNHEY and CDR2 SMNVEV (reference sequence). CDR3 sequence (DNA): TGTGCCAGCAGTCCGGGCGGGATAGGATACGAGCAGTACTTC. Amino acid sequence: CASSPGGIGYEQYF.

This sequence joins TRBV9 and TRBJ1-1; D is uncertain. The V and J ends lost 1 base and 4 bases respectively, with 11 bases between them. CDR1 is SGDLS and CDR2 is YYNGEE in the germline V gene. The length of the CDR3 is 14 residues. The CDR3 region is CASSVMMERTEAFF. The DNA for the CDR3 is TGTGCCAGCAGCGTAATGATGGAGCGCACTGAAGCTTTCTTT.

CDR3 DNA: TGTGCCAGCTCACCATTTGAGGTTAGCAACCATGAGCAGTTCTTC. This codes for CASSPFEVSNHEQFF. V is TRBV18 and J is TRBJ2-1; D gene unclear. Germline CDR1 is KGHSH and CDR2 is LQKENI. The ends were cut back, 2 bases at V and 8 bases at J, with 16 bases in the middle. CDR3 length equals 15 residues.

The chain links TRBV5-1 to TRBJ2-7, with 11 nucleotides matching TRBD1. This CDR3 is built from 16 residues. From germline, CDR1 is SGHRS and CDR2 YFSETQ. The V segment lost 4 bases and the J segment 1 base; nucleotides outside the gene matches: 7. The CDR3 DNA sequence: TGCGCCAGCAGCCGGGACAGGGGGGCGGAATCCTACGAGCAGTACTTC. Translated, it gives CASSRDRGAESYEQYF.

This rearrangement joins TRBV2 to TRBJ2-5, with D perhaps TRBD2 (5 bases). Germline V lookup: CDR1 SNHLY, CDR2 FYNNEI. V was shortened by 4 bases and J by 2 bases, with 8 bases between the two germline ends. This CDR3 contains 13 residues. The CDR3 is CASSVSGQETQYF. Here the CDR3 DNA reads TGTGCCAGCAGTGTGTCGGGACAAGAGACCCAGTACTTC. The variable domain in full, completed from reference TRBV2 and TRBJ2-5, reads EPEVTQTPSHQVTQMGQEVILRCVPISNHLYFYWYRQILGQKVEFLVSFYNNEISEKSEIFDDQFSVERPDGSNFTLKIRSTKLEDSAMYFCASSVSGQETQYFGPGTRLLVL.

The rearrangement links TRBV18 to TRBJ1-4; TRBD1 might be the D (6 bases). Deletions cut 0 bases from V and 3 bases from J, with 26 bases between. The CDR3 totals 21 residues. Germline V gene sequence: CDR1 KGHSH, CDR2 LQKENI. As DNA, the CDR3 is TGTGCCAGCTCACCACCTCAGGGGCGCGAGCCCAATTTTTTAGCTAATGAAAAACTGTTTTTT. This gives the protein CASSPPQGREPNFLANEKLFF. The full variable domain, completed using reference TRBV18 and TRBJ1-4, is NAGVMQNPRHLVRRRGQEARLRCSPMKGHSHVYWYRQLPEEGLKFMVYLQKENIIDESGMPKERFSAEFPKEGPSILRIQQVVRGDSAAYFCASSPPQGREPNFLANEKLFFGSGTQLSVL.